Listed below are T cell receptor beta chains from one sample, sequenced in a study of cytomegalovirus exposure and HLA in healthy donors. Profiling relied on immunoSEQ multiplex PCR, and the TCRdb table lists in-frame clones only, not all of them. Of some 150,000 clones listed, 80% are singletons. The sample comprised PBMCs. Source of these receptors: a woman in her thirties in good health and CMV-seronegative. Both conserved end residues are part of each CDR3. The D gene is left open where the match is weak. A clone size is listed for some rows: how often the clone was seen (once, few, many), or a class if it is expanded.

TRBJ2-5 | TRBD1 | 16 | TRBV25-1 | - | TGTGCCAGCAGTGAATACTCGTCAGGGGGCGAGGAGACCCAGTACTTC | CASSEYSSGGEETQYF
TRBJ1-2 | - | 15 | TRBV4-3 | - | TGCGCCAGCAGCCGACGGGCAGGGGATGGGTATGGCTACACCTTC | CASSRRAGDGYGYTF
TRBJ2-3 | TRBD2 | 16 | TRBV7-2 | - | TGTGCCAGCAGCTTAGGAGAGCGGGGGGGCACAGATACGCAGTATTTT | CASSLGERGGTDTQYF
TRBJ1-4 | TRBD1 | 15 | TRBV10-3 | - | TGTGCCATCAGTAAGGGACAGGGAAATAATGAAAAACTGTTTTTT | CAISKGQGNNEKLFF
TRBJ2-1 | TRBD1 | 14 | TRBV6-4 | once | TGTGCCAGCAGATCTTTTGACAGGGCAAATGAGCAGTTCTTC | CASRSFDRANEQFF
TRBJ2-1 | TRBD1 | 17 | TRBV5-1 | - | TGCGCCAGCAGCGTATATCCCGGGACAGGGTCCTACAATGAGCAGTTCTTC | CASSVYPGTGSYNEQFF
TRBJ2-3 | TRBD2 | 15 | TRBV5-4 | - | TGTGCCAGCAGCTTGCTTGGACTAGGCACAGATACGCAGTATTTT | CASSLLGLGTDTQYF
TRBJ2-2 | - | 14 | TRBV11-3 | - | TGTGCCAGCAGCTTAAGCAGGGTGGCCGGGGAGCTGTTTTTT | CASSLSRVAGELFF
TRBJ2-2 | TRBD2 | 16 | TRBV11-2 | - | TGTGCCAGCAGATTCCTAGCGGGAGTAAACACCGGGGAGCTGTTTTTT | CASRFLAGVNTGELFF
TRBJ2-4 | - | 13 | TRBV21-1 | - | TGTGCCAGCAGACTTAAAGCCAAAAACATTCAGTACTTC | CASRLKAKNIQYF
TRBJ2-5 | TRBD1 | 14 | TRBV30 | - | TGTGCCTGGAGTGGGACAGGGGTAAAAGAGACCCAGTACTTC | CAWSGTGVKETQYF
TRBJ1-5 | - | 14 | TRBV7-2 | - | TGTGCCAGCAGCATGACAAGCCTCAATCAGCCCCAGCATTTT | CASSMTSLNQPQHF
TRBJ1-2 | - | 13 | TRBV28 | - | TGTGCCAGCAGTTTACAGGGAGGCTATGGCTACACCTTC | CASSLQGGYGYTF
TRBJ2-7 | TRBD1 | 18 | TRBV7-9 | - | TGTGCCAGCAGCCCCAAGGCGGGACAGGGGGCCCCAAGCTACGAGCAGTACTTC | CASSPKAGQGAPSYEQYF
TRBJ2-7 | TRBD2 | 13 | TRBV30 | - | TGTGCCTGGAGTGAGACTAGCGGGACCGAGCAGTACTTC | CAWSETSGTEQYF
TRBJ2-1 | - | 13 | TRBV7-7 | - | TGTGCCAGCAGCTTAGATTACGGAGGTGAGCAGTTCTTC | CASSLDYGGEQFF
TRBJ2-1 | - | 13 | TRBV7-2 | - | TGTGCCAGCAGCTTATCCCGTGACAATGAGCAGTTCTTC | CASSLSRDNEQFF
TRBJ2-3 | TRBD2 | 13 | TRBV19 | - | TGTGCCAGTAGTAGCGGGAGTGGCGATACGCAGTATTTT | CASSSGSGDTQYF
TRBJ2-5 | - | 14 | TRBV7-9 | - | TGTTCCAGCAGCTTAGGCGGATCCGCCTGGACCCAGTACTTC | CSSSLGGSAWTQYF
TRBJ1-4 | TRBD1 | 15 | TRBV9 | - | TGTGCCAGCAGCGCGGAGGGACAGAGATATGAAAAACTGTTTTTT | CASSAEGQRYEKLFF
TRBJ1-2 | TRBD1 | 17 | TRBV4-1 | - | TGCGCCAGCAGCCATGAACCGGGACAGGGGGCGTATAGTGGCTACACCTTC | CASSHEPGQGAYSGYTF
TRBJ2-4 | - | 14 | TRBV7-3 | - | TGTGCCAGCAGCCCCGGACTGGCCCCAAACATTCAGTACTTC | CASSPGLAPNIQYF
TRBJ2-7 | - | 14 | TRBV5-4 | few | TGTGCCAGCAGCCGGAGCGGACGGACCTACGAGCAGTACTTC | CASSRSGRTYEQYF
TRBJ1-4 | - | 15 | TRBV30 | many | TGTGCCTGGAGGGGCCTCGGCAAGGAAAATGAAAAACTGTTTTTT | CAWRGLGKENEKLFF
TRBJ1-5 | - | 15 | TRBV6-1 | - | TGTGCCAGCAGTGCCCCACCGACTAGGGATCAGCCCCAGCATTTT | CASSAPPTRDQPQHF
TRBJ1-1 | - | 13 | TRBV5-6 | few | TGTGCCAGCAGGAAACAGGGGAACACTGAAGCTTTCTTT | CASRKQGNTEAFF
TRBJ1-1 | TRBD1 | 15 | TRBV10-3 | - | TGTGCCATCAGCCCCGGACAGGGTGGGAGCACTGAAGCTTTCTTT | CAISPGQGGSTEAFF
TRBJ1-5 | - | 16 | TRBV4-3 | few | TGCGCCAGCAGCCCCGGGGGGGGCGAGCTTGGACAGCCCCAGCATTTT | CASSPGGGELGQPQHF
TRBJ2-2 | TRBD2 | 15 | TRBV6-5 | few | TGTGCCAGCAGTAGGGCTAGCGGTAACACCGGGGAGCTGTTTTTT | CASSRASGNTGELFF